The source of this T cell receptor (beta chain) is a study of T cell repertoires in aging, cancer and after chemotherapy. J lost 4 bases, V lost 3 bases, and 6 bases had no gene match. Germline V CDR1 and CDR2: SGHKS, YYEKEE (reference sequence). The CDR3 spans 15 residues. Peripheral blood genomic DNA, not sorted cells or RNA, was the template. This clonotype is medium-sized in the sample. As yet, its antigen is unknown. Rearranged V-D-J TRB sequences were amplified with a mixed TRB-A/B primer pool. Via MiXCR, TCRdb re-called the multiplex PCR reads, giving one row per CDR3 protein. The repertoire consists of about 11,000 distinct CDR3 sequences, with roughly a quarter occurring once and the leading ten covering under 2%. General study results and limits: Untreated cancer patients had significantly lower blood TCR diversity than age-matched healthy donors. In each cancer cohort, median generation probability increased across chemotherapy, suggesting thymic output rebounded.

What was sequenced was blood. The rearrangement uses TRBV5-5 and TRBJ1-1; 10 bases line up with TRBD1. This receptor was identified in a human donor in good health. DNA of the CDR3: TGTGCCAGCAGCTCCGACCGGGACAGGGGCACTGAAGCTTTCTTT. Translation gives CASSSDRDRGTEAFF.